Listed below are T cell receptor beta chains from one sample, sequenced in a study of PD-L1 blockade in urothelial cancer. Sequencing was performed with immunoSEQ multiplex PCR; in TCRdb, only in-frame clones are kept and a portion is missing. The repertoire holds fewer than 85,000 clones, with roughly 84% as singletons. The sequencing here drew on PBMCs, taken around atezolizumab (anti-PD-L1) treatment. Every receptor here comes from a woman in her seventies with urothelial cancer. The CDR3 runs from the conserved cysteine through the conserved F or W. D genes are given only for firm matches. Not all rows give a size; the values are once, few, many and, for expanded clones, a class.

J gene | D gene | clone size | V gene | CDR3 DNA | CDR3 protein
TRBJ2-1 | . | . | TRBV11-2 | TGTGCCAGCAGCTTAGATTTCAGCTCCTACAATGAGCAGTTCTTC | CASSLDFSSYNEQFF
TRBJ1-2 | TRBD1 | . | TRBV4-1 | TGCGCCAGCAGCCAAGTCCCGGACAGGGAATATGGCTACACCTTC | CASSQVPDREYGYTF
TRBJ2-5 | TRBD2 | once | TRBV10-2 | TGCGCCAGCAGGAGGGACTACCTCCAAGAGACCCAGTACTTC | CASRRDYLQETQYF
TRBJ2-2 | TRBD2 | . | TRBV5-4 | TGTGCCAGCAGCCGGGGACTAGCGGGGGGCGCGAACACCGGGGAGCTGTTTTTT | CASSRGLAGGANTGELFF
TRBJ2-5 | . | . | TRBV11-2 | TGTGCCAGCAGCTTAGATCCGACAAACCTGGAGACCCAGTACTTC | CASSLDPTNLETQYF
TRBJ1-1 | . | . | TRBV13 | TGTGCCAGCAGCCCATTGGGGGGATTGAACACTGAAGCTTTCTTT | CASSPLGGLNTEAFF
TRBJ2-7 | . | . | TRBV6-1 | TGTGCCAGCGGGATACAGGGTTCTGGAGAGCAGTACTTC | CASGIQGSGEQYF
TRBJ1-3 | . | once | TRBV4-3 | TGCGCCAGCAGCCAAGATACAGGCCCCAGCTCTGGAAACACCATATATTTT | CASSQDTGPSSGNTIYF
TRBJ1-5 | . | . | TRBV19 | TGTGCCAGTAGTATTGTTACAGGGAGAAGTTTAGGCAATCAGCCCCAGCATTTT | CASSIVTGRSLGNQPQHF
TRBJ2-3 | TRBD2 | . | TRBV6-5 | TGTGCCAGCAGCCTGCGGGGGGTCACAGATACGCAGTATTTT | CASSLRGVTDTQYF
TRBJ1-5 | TRBD1 | . | TRBV7-6 | TGTGCCAGCAGCTTAGCAACAGGGGATCAGCCCCAGCATTTT | CASSLATGDQPQHF
TRBJ2-3 | TRBD2 | once | TRBV4-3 | TGCGCCAGCAGCCTAGCGGGGGGGCCTGATACGCAGTATTTT | CASSLAGGPDTQYF
TRBJ2-1 | . | . | TRBV9 | TGTGCCAGCAGCCCGTTTAGGCGGGCGGGCTACAATGAGCAGTTCTTC | CASSPFRRAGYNEQFF
TRBJ1-1 | . | few | TRBV10-3 | TGTGCCATCAGTAGACAGATGAACACTGAAGCTTTCTTT | CAISRQMNTEAFF
TRBJ2-7 | . | . | TRBV9 | TGTGCCAGCAGCCCAGAGACACCCATCTACGAGCAGTACTTC | CASSPETPIYEQYF
TRBJ1-4 | . | . | TRBV6-5 | TGTGCCAGCAGGACAGCTGCAACTAATGAAAAACTGTTTTTT | CASRTAATNEKLFF
TRBJ2-5 | TRBD1 | once | TRBV28 | TGTGCCAGCAGTCTCGGCGTGACAGGGGCCTTAGGGGAGACCCAGTACTTC | CASSLGVTGALGETQYF
TRBJ2-7 | TRBD1 | . | TRBV7-3 | TGTGCCAGCAGCTTAGGTAACGTGACAGGGGGGCGTCGGGAGCAGTACTTC | CASSLGNVTGGRREQYF
TRBJ2-6 | . | . | TRBV1 | TGCACCAGCAGCCCCCCGGGACACCTCTCTGGGGCCAACGTCCTGACTTTC | CTSSPPGHLSGANVLTF
TRBJ1-2 | . | . | TRBV5-6 | TGTGCCAGCAGCTTCAGACAGAGGTACACCTTC | CASSFRQRYTF
TRBJ2-1 | TRBD1 | . | TRBV7-8 | TGTGCCAGCAGCCCCGGGGACAGGGGTTCCTACAATGAGCAGTTCTTC | CASSPGDRGSYNEQFF
TRBJ2-1 | TRBD2 | . | TRBV28 | TGTGCCAGCAGTCCCCCAAAGGGTGCGATAAGCCTAGCGGGATTCTCCTACAATGAGCAGTTCTTC | CASSPPKGAISLAGFSYNEQFF
TRBJ2-6 | TRBD2 | . | TRBV9 | TGTGCCAGCAGGGGGGGGACGGCACAGGTCCTGACTTTC | CASRGGTAQVLTF
TRBJ2-3 | TRBD1 | . | TRBV5-4 | TGTGCCAGCAGCTTGGACAGGGGGTCTACAGATACGCAGTATTTT | CASSLDRGSTDTQYF
TRBJ2-1 | . | few | TRBV28 | TGTGCCAGCAGTTTTTTCCCGTCCGGAAAACGGGGTGAGCAGTTCTTC | CASSFFPSGKRGEQFF
TRBJ2-7 | . | . | TRBV5-8 | TGTGCCAGCAGCTTTCTTTCAGAAAGCTCCTACGAGCAGTACTTC | CASSFLSESSYEQYF
TRBJ2-5 | TRBD2 | . | TRBV30 | TGTGCCTGGGCCCTGGCGGGGGGGCGAGAGACCCAGTACTTC | CAWALAGGRETQYF
TRBJ1-5 | . | few | TRBV7-9 | TGTGCCAGCAGCTTGGGGACACTCGGTAGCAATCAGCCCCAGCATTTT | CASSLGTLGSNQPQHF
TRBJ1-1 | . | . | TRBV30 | TGTGCCTGGAGTGGAGTAACTGAAGCTTTCTTT | CAWSGVTEAFF
TRBJ1-1 | TRBD1 | . | TRBV5-1 | TGCGCCAGCAGCCGATCTGGACAGGGGGCGAACACTGAAGCTTTCTTT | CASSRSGQGANTEAFF
TRBJ2-7 | TRBD2 | . | TRBV28 | TGTGCCAGCAGGGGTAGGGGACTAGCGGGAGGGCTCCTCTACGAGCAGTACTTC | CASRGRGLAGGLLYEQYF
TRBJ1-1 | . | once | TRBV7-9 | TGTGCCAGCAGCCGCGGACTAGGTATGGGCGCTGAAGCTTTCTTT | CASSRGLGMGAEAFF
TRBJ2-1 | TRBD2 | . | TRBV5-1 | TGCGCCAGCAGCTTGGAGGGAGCGGGAGACCACCTCGATGAGCAGTTCTTC | CASSLEGAGDHLDEQFF
TRBJ2-1 | TRBD1 | . | TRBV7-6 | TGTGCCAGCAGCTTTACCTCCGGGACAGGTTACAATGAGCAGTTCTTC | CASSFTSGTGYNEQFF
TRBJ2-5 | TRBD2 | . | TRBV18 | TGTGCCAGCTCACCACGGTCTCTAGCGGGAGCCATTCCAGAGACCCAGTACTTC | CASSPRSLAGAIPETQYF
TRBJ2-3 | . | . | TRBV6-5 | TGTGCCAGCAGTTACGGTATGAGGGTCACAGATACGCAGTATTTT | CASSYGMRVTDTQYF
TRBJ2-1 | TRBD2 | . | TRBV19 | TGTGCCAGTAGCGAGAGACTAGCGGGAGGGCCGTACAATGAGCAGTTCTTC | CASSERLAGGPYNEQFF
TRBJ1-6 | . | . | TRBV6-6 | TGTGCCAGCAGAACAGTTATCAATTCACCCCTCCACTTT | CASRTVINSPLHF
TRBJ2-2 | TRBD2 | . | TRBV29-1 | TGCAGCGCCCGTAGCGGGGGGGCCACCGGGGAGCTGTTTTTT | CSARSGGATGELFF
TRBJ1-4 | . | . | TRBV6-1 | TGTGCCAGCAGTGCCACCCGGAGGGCAACTAATGAAAAACTGTTTTTT | CASSATRRATNEKLFF
TRBJ2-4 | . | . | TRBV14 | TGTGCCAGCAGCCAAGATTACCAGGGGAAGGGGATACTAGCCAAAAACATTCAGTACTTC | CASSQDYQGKGILAKNIQYF